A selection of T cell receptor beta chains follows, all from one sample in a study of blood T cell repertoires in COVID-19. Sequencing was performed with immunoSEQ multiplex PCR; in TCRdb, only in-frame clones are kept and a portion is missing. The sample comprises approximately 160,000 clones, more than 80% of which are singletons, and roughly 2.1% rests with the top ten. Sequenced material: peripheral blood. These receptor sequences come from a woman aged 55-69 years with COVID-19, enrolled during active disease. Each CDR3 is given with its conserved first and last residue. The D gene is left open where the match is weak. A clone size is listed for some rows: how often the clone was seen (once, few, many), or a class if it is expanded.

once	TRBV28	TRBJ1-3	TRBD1	TGTGCCAGCAGTTTACCAGGGACAGTGGGAAACACCATATATTTT	CASSLPGTVGNTIYF
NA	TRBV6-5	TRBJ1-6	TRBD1	TGTGCCAGCGGAGACGGGACAGAGAATTCACCCCTCCACTTT	CASGDGTENSPLHF
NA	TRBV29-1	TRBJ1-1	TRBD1	TGCAGCGGCGCAGGGGGCCGAGGGGACACTGAAGCTTTCTTT	CSGAGGRGDTEAFF
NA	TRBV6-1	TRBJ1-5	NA	TGTGCCAGCAGTGAACAGAAAGTTAGCAATCAGCCCCAGCATTTT	CASSEQKVSNQPQHF
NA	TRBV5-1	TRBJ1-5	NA	TGCGCCAGCAGGAAAGGGGGATATAGCAATCAGCCCCAGCATTTT	CASRKGGYSNQPQHF
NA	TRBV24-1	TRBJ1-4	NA	TGTGCCACCAGTGATCGTGGAGGTGCTAATGAAAAACTGTTTTTT	CATSDRGGANEKLFF
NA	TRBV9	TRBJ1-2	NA	TGTGCCAGCAGCGCGATACAGGAATCGACCTTC	CASSAIQESTF
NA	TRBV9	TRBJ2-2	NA	TGTGCCAGCAGCGTAGCTCCCTCGAACACCGGGGAGCTGTTTTTT	CASSVAPSNTGELFF
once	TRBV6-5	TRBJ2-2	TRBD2	TGTGCCAGCAGTTCCTTCCGGGGGGCGAACACCGGGGAGCTGTTTTTT	CASSSFRGANTGELFF
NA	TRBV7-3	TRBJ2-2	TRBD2	TGTGCCAGCAGCCTAGGACTAGCTAGCACCGGGGAGCTGTTTTTT	CASSLGLASTGELFF
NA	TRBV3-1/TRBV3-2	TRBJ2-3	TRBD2	TGTGCCAGCAGCCCTCCCCCTAAGGGGCTAGCGGGGACCACAGATACGCAGTATTTT	CASSPPPKGLAGTTDTQYF
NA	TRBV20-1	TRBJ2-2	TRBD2	TGCAGTGCTCGTGGTGGTAGCGGGGGGGCCGGGGAGCTGTTTTTT	CSARGGSGGAGELFF
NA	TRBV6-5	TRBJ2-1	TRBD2	TGTGCCAGCAGTTTTCGACTAGCGGGGGGCCCCTATGAGCAGTTCTTC	CASSFRLAGGPYEQFF
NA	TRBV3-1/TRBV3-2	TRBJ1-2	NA	TGTGCCAGCAGCCAAGACGGCAGGGTCGTCGGCTACACCTTC	CASSQDGRVVGYTF
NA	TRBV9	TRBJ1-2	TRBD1	TGTGCCAGCAGCGTACAGGGGGTAACCTCTGGCTACACCTTC	CASSVQGVTSGYTF
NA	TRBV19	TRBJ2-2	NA	TGTGCCAGTACTGTGGGGCCGAACACCGGGGAGCTGTTTTTT	CASTVGPNTGELFF
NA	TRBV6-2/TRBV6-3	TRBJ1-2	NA	TGTGCCAGCAGTTACTCAGCGGGGCTCCGATACACCTTC	CASSYSAGLRYTF
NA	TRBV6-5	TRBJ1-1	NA	TGTGCCAGCAGTCATCGGACAGCAACTGAAGCTTTCTTT	CASSHRTATEAFF
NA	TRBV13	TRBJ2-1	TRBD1	TGTGCCAGCAGCTTGCGACAGGGGGGTGAGCAGTTCTTC	CASSLRQGGEQFF
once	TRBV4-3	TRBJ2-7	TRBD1	TGCGCCAGCAGCCAGAGCAGACCCCCGGGACAGGGTAGCTCCTACGAGCAGTACTTC	CASSQSRPPGQGSSYEQYF